A single TCR beta chain is shown here with its context. Patients with ophthalmopathy all had a Clinical Activity Score of at least 3, a NOSPECS grade of at least 4 and duration under 3 months. Researchers barred patients who had uncontrolled infection, other autoimmune disease, pregnancy or lactation. This sample was included in a study of T cells in Graves' hyperthyroidism and ophthalmopathy. Study at large: The initial diagnosis was the point when peripheral blood was collected, ahead of any treatment.

TCR beta CDR3 regions were amplified from RNA transcripts. A set of HTBI primers served as the primers for a first-round RT-PCR of the TCR CDR3. TCRdb used MiXCR to reprocess the multiplex PCR reads, holding one entry per CDR3 protein. The data show approximately 380,000 distinct CDR3 sequences, 11% to 15% seen once. Per the germline V gene, CDR1 is SGHDN and CDR2 is FVKESK. Trimming left V 0 bases short and J 7 bases short, with 31 bases between. CDR3 size: 21 residues. The V call is TRBV14, the J call TRBJ2-1; either TRBD1 or TRBD2 may supply D (6 bases each). Specimen: blood. This receptor was obtained from a man in his fifties with Graves' ophthalmopathy. The CDR3 bases are TGTGCCAGCAGCCAAGATTTGTTTAGGAGGGGGGCAAACCCGGAGGGGAATGAGCAGTTCTTC. It codes for CASSQDLFRRGANPEGNEQFF. The full variable domain, with the rest looked up from reference TRBV14 and TRBJ2-1, is EAGVTQFPSHSVIEKGQTVTLRCDPISGHDNLYWYRRVMGKEIKFLLHFVKESKQDESGMPNNRFLAERTGGTYSTLKVQPAELEDSGVYFCASSQDLFRRGANPEGNEQFFGPGTRLTVL.